This T cell receptor (beta chain) was found in a study of OX40 agonist ivuxolimab in advanced cancers. The overall study: The patients received agonistic anti-OX40 (CD134) antibody ivuxolimab. People in dose escalation had one of these cancers: hepatocellular carcinoma, melanoma, renal cell or head and neck cancer. Patients achieving partial responses numbered three: one hepatocellular carcinoma case and two cutaneous melanoma cases.

V was pared by 4 bases and J by 1 base, with 10 bases between. The CDR3 runs to 15 residues. The germline V gene has CDR1 LGHNA and CDR2 YNFKEQ. Clones were read by immunoSEQ multiplex PCR, and TCRdb kept only the in-frame ones, dropping some. The data show some 60,000 clones, nearly 85% seen once. The chain combines TRBV4-2 with TRBJ2-2, with a tentative D call TRBD2 (5 bases). The material sequenced was CD4+ or CD8+ T cells sorted from blood, taken in a trial of the OX40 agonist ivuxolimab. This TCR derives from an adult with an advanced solid tumor such as melanoma, head and neck, liver or kidney cancer. The CDR3 sequence is CASSPLRENTGELFF. CDR3 sequence (DNA): TGTGCCAGCAGCCCTTTGAGGGAGAACACCGGGGAGCTGTTTTTT.